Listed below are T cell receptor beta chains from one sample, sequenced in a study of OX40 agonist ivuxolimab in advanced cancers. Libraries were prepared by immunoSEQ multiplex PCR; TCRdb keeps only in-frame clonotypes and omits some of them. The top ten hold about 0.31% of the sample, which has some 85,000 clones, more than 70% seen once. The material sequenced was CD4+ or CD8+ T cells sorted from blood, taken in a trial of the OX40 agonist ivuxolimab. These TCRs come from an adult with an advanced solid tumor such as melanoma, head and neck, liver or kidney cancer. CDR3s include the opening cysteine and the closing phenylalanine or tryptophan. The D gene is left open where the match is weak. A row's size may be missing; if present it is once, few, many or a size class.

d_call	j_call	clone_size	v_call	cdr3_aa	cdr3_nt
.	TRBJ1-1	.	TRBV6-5	CASSSQEATGAEAFF	TGTGCCAGCAGCTCACAGGAGGCGACTGGGGCTGAAGCTTTCTTT
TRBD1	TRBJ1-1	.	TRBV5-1	CASSLTGTGDTEAFF	TGCGCCAGCAGCTTAACCGGGACAGGGGACACTGAAGCTTTCTTT
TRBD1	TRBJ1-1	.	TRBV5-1	CASRPGQGTNTEAFF	TGCGCCAGCAGACCCGGACAGGGGACGAACACTGAAGCTTTCTTT
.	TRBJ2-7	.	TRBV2	CASSGQQISYEQYF	TGTGCCAGCAGTGGTCAGCAAATCTCCTACGAGCAGTACTTC
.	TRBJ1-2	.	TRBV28	CASNESFQRGYTF	TGTGCCAGCAACGAGAGCTTCCAACGTGGCTACACCTTC
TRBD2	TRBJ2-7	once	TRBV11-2	CASSPRGGGSYEQYF	TGTGCCAGCAGCCCTCGAGGCGGGGGCTCCTACGAGCAGTACTTC
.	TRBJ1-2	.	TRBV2	CASIRDGYTF	TGTGCCAGCATCAGGGATGGCTACACCTTC
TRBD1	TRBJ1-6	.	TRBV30	CAWAQGGDSPLHF	TGTGCCTGGGCTCAGGGGGGGGATTCACCCCTCCACTTT
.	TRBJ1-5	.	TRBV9	CASSVVSGGPQHF	TGTGCCAGCAGCGTAGTTTCGGGAGGACCCCAGCATTTT
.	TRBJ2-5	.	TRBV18	CASSPGGGETQYF	TGTGCCAGCTCACCAGGAGGGGGAGAGACCCAGTACTTC
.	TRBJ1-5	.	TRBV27	CAAASGGNQPQHF	TGTGCCGCGGCGAGTGGTGGCAATCAGCCCCAGCATTTT
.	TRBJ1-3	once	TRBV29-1	CSARLGNTIYF	TGCAGCGCCAGACTTGGAAACACCATATATTTT
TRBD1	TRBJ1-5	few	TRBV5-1	CASSLGQGDQPQHF	TGCGCCAGCAGCTTGGGACAGGGTGATCAGCCCCAGCATTTT
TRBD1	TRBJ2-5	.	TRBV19	CASSRGQGGRGQETQYF	TGTGCCAGTAGTAGGGGACAGGGTGGAAGAGGACAAGAGACCCAGTACTTC
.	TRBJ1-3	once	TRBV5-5	CASSSYGNTIYF	TGTGCCAGCAGCTCCTATGGAAACACCATATATTTT
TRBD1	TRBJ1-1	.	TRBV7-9	CASSYRGSTEAFF	TGTGCCAGCAGCTACAGGGGGAGTACTGAAGCTTTCTTT
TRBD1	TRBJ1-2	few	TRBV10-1	CASSPGQGRGYTF	TGCGCCAGCAGCCCGGGACAGGGGAGAGGCTACACCTTC
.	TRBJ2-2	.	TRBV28	CASSLSLGVTGELFF	TGTGCCAGCAGTTTATCATTGGGGGTCACCGGGGAGCTGTTTTTT
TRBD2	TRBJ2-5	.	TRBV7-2	CASSQGLLLQETQYF	TGTGCCAGCAGCCAGGGACTACTCCTACAAGAGACCCAGTACTTC
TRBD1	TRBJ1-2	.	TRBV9	CASSPYRGGADGYTF	TGTGCCAGCAGCCCCTACAGGGGGGGGGCGGATGGCTACACCTTC
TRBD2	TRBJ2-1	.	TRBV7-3	CASSLTVLAGASNEQFF	TGTGCCAGCAGCTTAACGGTCCTAGCGGGGGCCTCCAATGAGCAGTTCTTC
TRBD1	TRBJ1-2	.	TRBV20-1	CSASGTGNRTF	TGCAGTGCTAGCGGGACAGGGAATCGAACCTTC